The rows below give T cell receptor beta chains drawn from one sample of a study of shared clonotypes between healthy human individuals. TCRdb's table, derived via immunoSEQ multiplex PCR, lists solely in-frame clones and lacks some. The data hold around 980,000 clones, with around 78% observed a single time. Input material: memory CD4+ T cells from PBMCs. Source of these receptors: a man between 18 and 29 years old in good health. Some clones in this sample may be carry-over from other donors' samples. CDR3s include the opening cysteine and the closing phenylalanine or tryptophan. A D gene is named only where the DNA matches it firmly. Clone size appears in some rows only: once, few, many, or a class for an expanded clone.

D	V	J	size	DNA	CDR3
.	TRBV28	TRBJ2-7	.	TGTGCCAGCAGATCTACCTACGAGCAGTACTTC	CASRSTYEQYF
TRBD1	TRBV28	TRBJ1-1	.	TGTAAGTCTGGACAGGGGGGTTCTACTGAAGCTTTCTTT	CKSGQGGSTEAFF
TRBD2	TRBV30	TRBJ2-1	.	TGTGCCTGGAGTTCAGTAGCGGGAAAAGTGTTCTTC	CAWSSVAGKVFF
.	TRBV7-2	TRBJ2-7	.	TGTGCCAGCAGCCCAGCCCCCCAGGGGCACTACGAGCAGTACTTC	CASSPAPQGHYEQYF
TRBD2	TRBV5-1	TRBJ2-2	.	TGCGCCAGCAGGTTTCTAGCGGGATCCAACACCGGGGAGCTGTTTTTT	CASRFLAGSNTGELFF
.	TRBV6-6	TRBJ2-2	once	TGTGCCAGCGGCGGAGACACCGGGGAGCTGTTTTTT	CASGGDTGELFF
TRBD1	TRBV30	TRBJ1-1	few	TGTGCCTGGAGTAAGCAGGGGGGCACTGAAGCTTTCTTT	CAWSKQGGTEAFF
.	TRBV2	TRBJ1-5	.	TGTGCCAGCAGTAGGGGGGGCAATCAGCCCCAGCATTTT	CASSRGGNQPQHF
.	TRBV5-6	TRBJ1-1	.	TGTGCCAGCAGCCCCCGGGACCACAATCCTAGGTTTACTGAAGCTTTCTTT	CASSPRDHNPRFTEAFF
.	TRBV6-5	TRBJ1-3	.	TGTGCCAGCAGTTATAGCAGGGGCTCTGGAAACACCATATATTTT	CASSYSRGSGNTIYF
TRBD1	TRBV4-2	TRBJ2-1	.	TGTGCCAGCAGCCCTCTGACCAGGGGGCGGGATGAGCAGTTCTTC	CASSPLTRGRDEQFF
.	TRBV19	TRBJ2-5	.	TGTGCCAGTAGTACTACAGGGATGGGGACCCAGTACTTC	CASSTTGMGTQYF
TRBD2	TRBV28	TRBJ2-3	.	TGTGCCAGCAGGGGTGGGACTAGCGGGACGACTAGCACAGATACGCAGTATTTT	CASRGGTSGTTSTDTQYF
.	TRBV20-1	TRBJ2-7	.	TGCAGTGCCGAAGACCGACTAGTACAGTACTTC	CSAEDRLVQYF
.	TRBV11-2	TRBJ1-1	.	TGTGCCAGCAGCTTAAGGGGCAGCGCGAACACTGAAGCTTTCTTT	CASSLRGSANTEAFF
.	TRBV7-2	TRBJ2-5	.	TGTGCCAGCAGCCCGGGACTTTCCCCCCAAGAGACCCAGTACTTC	CASSPGLSPQETQYF
TRBD1	TRBV18	TRBJ2-2	.	TGTGCCAGCTCACCCCGACAGGGTACGAACACCGGGGAGCTGTTTTTT	CASSPRQGTNTGELFF
TRBD1	TRBV23-1	TRBJ2-5	.	TGCGCCAGCGCCCCCAACGACAGGGGAGGAGAGACCCAGTACTTC	CASAPNDRGGETQYF
.	TRBV21-1	TRBJ1-4	.	TGTGCCAGCAGCTACGACGGCAGAGGCGGCGAAAAACTGTTTTTT	CASSYDGRGGEKLFF
.	TRBV10-3	TRBJ1-2	.	TGTGCCATCAGTGAGTCTGGAGAGAGCTACACCTTC	CAISESGESYTF
.	TRBV7-2	TRBJ2-5	.	TGTGCCAGCAGCTTAGCAGGGGTCGGAGAGACCCAGTACTTC	CASSLAGVGETQYF
.	TRBV14	TRBJ1-4	.	TGTGCCAGCAGCCATACCAACAGGGATGAAAAACTGTTTTTT	CASSHTNRDEKLFF
.	TRBV5-5	TRBJ1-2	.	TGTGCCAGCAGCGAAGCGGTTGTCCTCTATGGCTACACCTTC	CASSEAVVLYGYTF
.	TRBV4-3	TRBJ1-2	few	TGCGCCAGCAGCCAAGGGGTAGGCTATGGCTACACCTTC	CASSQGVGYGYTF
.	TRBV11-3	TRBJ2-7	.	TGTGCCAGCAGCTTATCCGGTAGCTCCTACGAGCAGTACTTC	CASSLSGSSYEQYF
.	TRBV6-5	TRBJ1-1	.	TGTGCCAGCAGGACGCCGGGGGGGAAGGAAGCTTTCTTT	CASRTPGGKEAFF
.	TRBV7-9	TRBJ1-2	.	TGTGCCAGCAGCTTTCCCCAGGGAGGGGGCTACACCTTC	CASSFPQGGGYTF
.	TRBV11-2	TRBJ2-5	.	TGTGCCAGCAGCCCCTCGGGGGTCACCGAGACCCAGTACTTC	CASSPSGVTETQYF
TRBD2	TRBV5-4	TRBJ2-1	.	TGTGCCAGCAGCTTGGCCGGACTAGCGGGCTACAATGAGCAGTTCTTC	CASSLAGLAGYNEQFF
.	TRBV28	TRBJ1-5	.	TGTGCCAGCAGTTTGCGGACATTCCATAGCAATCAGCCCCAGCATTTT	CASSLRTFHSNQPQHF
.	TRBV7-2	TRBJ2-1	.	TGTGCCAGCAGCTTAGTGGGGGGCTCCTACAATGAGCAGTTCTTC	CASSLVGGSYNEQFF
.	TRBV19	TRBJ2-1	few	TGTGCCAGTATGACTAGTAGGGGGTACAATGAGCAGTTCTTC	CASMTSRGYNEQFF
TRBD1	TRBV5-1	TRBJ1-2	many	TGCGCCAGCAGCTTGGGGGACAGGTTTAACTATGGCTACACCTTC	CASSLGDRFNYGYTF
.	TRBV18	TRBJ1-1	many	TGTGCCAGCTCACTGAGTGGATACACTGAAGCTTTCTTT	CASSLSGYTEAFF